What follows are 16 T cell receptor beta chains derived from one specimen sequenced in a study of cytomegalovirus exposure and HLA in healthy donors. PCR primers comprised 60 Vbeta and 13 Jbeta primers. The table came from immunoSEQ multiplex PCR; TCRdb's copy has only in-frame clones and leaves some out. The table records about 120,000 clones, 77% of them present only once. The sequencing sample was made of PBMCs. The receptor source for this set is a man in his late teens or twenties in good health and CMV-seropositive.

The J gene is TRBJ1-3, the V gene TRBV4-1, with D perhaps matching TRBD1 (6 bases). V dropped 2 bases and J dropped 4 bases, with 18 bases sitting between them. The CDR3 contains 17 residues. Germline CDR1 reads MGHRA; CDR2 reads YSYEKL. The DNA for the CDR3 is TGCGCCAGCAGCCAAATTCAGGGGCCCGGGTCCGGAAACACCATATATTTT. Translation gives CASSQIQGPGSGNTIYF.

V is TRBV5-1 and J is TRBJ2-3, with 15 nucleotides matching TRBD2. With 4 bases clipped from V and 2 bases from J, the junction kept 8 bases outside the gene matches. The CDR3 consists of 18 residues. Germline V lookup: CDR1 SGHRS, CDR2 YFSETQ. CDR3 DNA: TGCGCCAGCAGCCCCGGACTAGCGGGGGGGAGCTACACAGATACGCAGTATTTT. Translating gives CASSPGLAGGSYTDTQYF.

DNA of the CDR3: TGTGCCAGCAGCTTATCTTGGACTAGCGGGAGCGGTGAGCAGTTCTTC. Protein sequence: CASSLSWTSGSGEQFF. V gene TRBV7-9 combines with J gene TRBJ2-1; 13 positions match TRBD2. The CDR3 loop spans 16 amino acids. The ends lost 2 bases at V and 9 bases at J; junction bases unmatched: 7. The V gene's germline CDR1 is SEHNR and CDR2 FQNEAQ (reference sequence).

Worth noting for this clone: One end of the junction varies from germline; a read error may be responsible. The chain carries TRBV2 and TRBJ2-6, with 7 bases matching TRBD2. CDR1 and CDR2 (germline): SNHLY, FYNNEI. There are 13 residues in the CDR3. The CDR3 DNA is TGTGCCAGCATTCTAAGCGGGGCCAACGGCCTGACTTTC. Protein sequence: CASILSGANGLTF.

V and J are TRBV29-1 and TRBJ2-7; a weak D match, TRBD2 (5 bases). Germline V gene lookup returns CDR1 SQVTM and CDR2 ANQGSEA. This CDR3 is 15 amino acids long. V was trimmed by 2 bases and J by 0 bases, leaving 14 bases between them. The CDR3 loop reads CSVESLATSSYEQYF. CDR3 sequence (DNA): TGCAGCGTTGAATCCTTAGCGACCAGCTCCTACGAGCAGTACTTC.

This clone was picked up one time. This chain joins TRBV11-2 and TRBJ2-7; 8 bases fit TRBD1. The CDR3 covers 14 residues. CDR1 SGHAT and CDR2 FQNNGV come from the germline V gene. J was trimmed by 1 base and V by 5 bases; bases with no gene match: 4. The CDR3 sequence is CASSPGQGSYEQYF. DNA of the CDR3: TGTGCCAGCAGCCCAGGACAGGGATCCTACGAGCAGTACTTC. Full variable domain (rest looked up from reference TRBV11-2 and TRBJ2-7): EAGVAQSPRYKIIEKRQSVAFWCNPISGHATLYWYQQILGQGPKLLIQFQNNGVVDDSQLPKDRFSAERLKGVDSTLKIQPAKLEDSAVYLCASSPGQGSYEQYFGPGTRLTVT.

This CDR3 reads CASSSGTGDHQPQHF. Written as DNA, the CDR3 is TGTGCCAGCTCTTCCGGGACAGGGGATCATCAGCCCCAGCATTTT. This chain connects TRBV27 to TRBJ1-5, with 10 bases fitting TRBD1. Germline V gene data show CDR1 as MNHEY and CDR2 as SMNVEV (reference sequence). Trimming took 8 bases from V and 5 from J; bases not matched to a gene: 9. This CDR3 has 15 residues.

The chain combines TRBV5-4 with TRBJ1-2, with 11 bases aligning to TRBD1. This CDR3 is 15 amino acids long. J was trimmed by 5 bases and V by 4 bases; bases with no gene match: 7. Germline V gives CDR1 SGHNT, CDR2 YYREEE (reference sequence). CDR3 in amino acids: CASSIADRGPYGYTF. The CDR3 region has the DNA TGTGCCAGCAGCATCGCGGACAGGGGGCCATATGGCTACACCTTC. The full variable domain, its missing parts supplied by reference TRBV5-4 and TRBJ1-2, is ETGVTQSPTHLIKTRGQQVTLRCSSQSGHNTVSWYQQALGQGPQFIFQYYREEENGRGNFPPRFSGLQFPNYSSELNVNALELDDSALYLCASSIADRGPYGYTFGSGTRLTVV.

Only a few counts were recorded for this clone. The CDR3 DNA follows: TGCGCCAGCAGCTCCCCCGGCGTGGGGGGGAACACCGGGGAGCTGTTTTTT. It translates to CASSSPGVGGNTGELFF. This rearrangement joins TRBV4-1 to TRBJ2-2, with a tentative D call TRBD2 (6 bases). The CDR3 runs to 17 residues. Germline V gene data show CDR1 as MGHRA and CDR2 as YSYEKL. Trimming removed 5 bases at V and 1 base at J, with 17 bases between.

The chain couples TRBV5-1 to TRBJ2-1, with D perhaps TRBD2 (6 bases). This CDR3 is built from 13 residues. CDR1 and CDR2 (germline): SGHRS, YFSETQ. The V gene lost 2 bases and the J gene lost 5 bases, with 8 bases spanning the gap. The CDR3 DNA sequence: TGCGCCAGCAGCTTTAGCGGAAACAATGAGCAGTTCTTC. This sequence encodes CASSFSGNNEQFF. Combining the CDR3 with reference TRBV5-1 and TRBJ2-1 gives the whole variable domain KAGVTQTPRYLIKTRGQQVTLSCSPISGHRSVSWYQQTPGQGLQFLFEYFSETQRNKGNFPGRFSGRQFSNSRSEMNVSTLELGDSALYLCASSFSGNNEQFFGPGTRLTVL.

CDR3 DNA: TGTGCCAGAAGCTTGAGGTCTAGCGGGACGGTGGAGCAGTTCTTC. Its protein is CARSLRSSGTVEQFF. The rearrangement uses TRBV5-3 and TRBJ2-1; 9 nucleotides match TRBD2. Being an ORF, TRBV5-3 has a function that is uncertain. The trim removed 1 base at V and 10 bases at J, leaving 9 bases unmatched. The CDR3 extends over 15 amino acids.

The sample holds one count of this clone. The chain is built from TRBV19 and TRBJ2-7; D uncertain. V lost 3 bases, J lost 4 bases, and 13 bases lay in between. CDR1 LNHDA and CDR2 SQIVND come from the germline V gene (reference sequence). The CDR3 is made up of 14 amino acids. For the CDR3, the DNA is TGTGCCAGTAGTATCACGACAAGCACATACGAGCAGTACTTC. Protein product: CASSITTSTYEQYF.

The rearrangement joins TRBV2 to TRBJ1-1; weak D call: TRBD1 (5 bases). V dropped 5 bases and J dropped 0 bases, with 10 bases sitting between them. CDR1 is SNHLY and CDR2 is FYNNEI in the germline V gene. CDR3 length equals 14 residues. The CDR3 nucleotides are TGTGCCAGCAGTCGACAGCGACTGAACACTGAAGCTTTCTTT. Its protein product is CASSRQRLNTEAFF.

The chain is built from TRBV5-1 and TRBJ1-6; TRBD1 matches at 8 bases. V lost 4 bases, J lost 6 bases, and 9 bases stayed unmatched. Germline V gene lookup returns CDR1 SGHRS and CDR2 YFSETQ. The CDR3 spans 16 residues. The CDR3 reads CASSPPGQGINSPLHF. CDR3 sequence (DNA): TGCGCCAGCAGCCCCCCTGGACAGGGCATTAATTCACCCCTCCACTTT. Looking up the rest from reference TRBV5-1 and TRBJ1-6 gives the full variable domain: KAGVTQTPRYLIKTRGQQVTLSCSPISGHRSVSWYQQTPGQGLQFLFEYFSETQRNKGNFPGRFSGRQFSNSRSEMNVSTLELGDSALYLCASSPPGQGINSPLHFGNGTRLTVT.

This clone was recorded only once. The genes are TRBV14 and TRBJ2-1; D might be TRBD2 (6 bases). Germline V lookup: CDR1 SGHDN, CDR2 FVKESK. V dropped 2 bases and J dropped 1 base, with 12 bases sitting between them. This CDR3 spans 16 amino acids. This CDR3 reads CASSQYSGRSYNEQFF. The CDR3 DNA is TGTGCCAGCAGCCAATACAGCGGGCGTTCCTACAATGAGCAGTTCTTC.

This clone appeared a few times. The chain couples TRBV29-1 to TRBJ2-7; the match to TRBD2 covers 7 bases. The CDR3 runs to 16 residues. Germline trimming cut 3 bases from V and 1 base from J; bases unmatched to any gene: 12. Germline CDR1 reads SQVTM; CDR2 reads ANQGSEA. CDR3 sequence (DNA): TGCAGCGTTGAGAAAGTCGGGACTAATACTTCCTACGAGCAGTACTTC. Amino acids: CSVEKVGTNTSYEQYF.